One and the same sample provided the 30 T cell receptor beta chains below, sequenced in a study of monozygotic twins with inflammatory bowel disease. From the 5' RACE reads, TCRdb lists one entry per CDR3 protein and no DNA. This sample's table has some 300,000 distinct CDR3 sequences. Sequencing input: blood. All receptors come from a human donor with ulcerative colitis or Crohn's disease, or a healthy co-twin of an affected twin (not recorded which).

The V gene is TRBV7-2, the J gene TRBJ1-3. The germline V gene has CDR1 SGHTA and CDR2 FQGNSA. This CDR3 spans 17 amino acids. CDR3: CASSPSRAGTSGNTIYF.

J is TRBJ1-4 and V is TRBV29-1; there is no DNA to check the TCRdb D call of TRBD1. Germline V gives CDR1 SQVTM, CDR2 ANQGSEA. The CDR3 contains 16 residues. CDR3 sequence: CSVLKQGAASMKKLFF.

The CDR3 reads CSATLAGGSDTQYF. This rearrangement joins TRBV20-1 to TRBJ2-3; TCRdb outputs TRBD2, but without DNA this stays unchecked. The CDR3 runs to 14 residues. Looked up from germline, CDR1 is DFQATT and CDR2 is SNEGSKA (reference sequence).

The rearrangement uses TRBV29-1 and TRBJ1-1. CDR1 is SQVTM and CDR2 is ANQGSEA in the germline V gene. The CDR3 runs 14 residues. CDR3 sequence: CSVQGLYMNTEAFF. Supplemented by reference TRBV29-1 and TRBJ1-1, the full variable domain reads SAVISQKPSRDICQRGTSLTIQCQVDSQVTMMFWYRQQPGQSLTLIATANQGSEATYESGFVIDKFPISRPNLTFSTLTVSNMSPEDSSIYLCSVQGLYMNTEAFFGQGTRLTVV.

The chain carries TRBV5-1 and TRBJ2-7; TCRdb indicates TRBD1, and absent DNA this call remains unverified. The germline gives CDR1 SGHRS, CDR2 YFSETQ. The CDR3 totals 15 residues. The CDR3 is CASRGDVAGTSEQYF.

The chain joins TRBV7-2 to TRBJ2-7; there is no DNA to check the TCRdb D call of TRBD2. Germline values: CDR1 SGHTA, CDR2 FQGNSA. The CDR3 consists of 13 residues. CDR3 sequence reads: CASSTRLDYEQYF.

This chain uses TRBV12-3 or TRBV12-4 with TRBJ1-2; there is no DNA to check the TCRdb D call of TRBD1. The CDR3 consists of 13 residues. The CDR3 is CASRRPGRKGYTF.

This chain connects TRBV28 to TRBJ2-7; TCRdb's assignment of TRBD1 cannot be checked, as there is no DNA. CDR1 MDHEN and CDR2 SYDVKM come from the germline V gene. CDR3 length equals 15 residues. CDR3 in amino acids: CASSFDSTISYEQYF.

This chain joins TRBV7-9 and TRBJ2-7; TCRdb's D call, TRBD1, is unchecked because there is no DNA. The CDR3 has 15 residues. Germline V CDR1 and CDR2: SEHNR, FQNEAQ (reference sequence). This CDR3 is CASSSPGTGSYEQYF.

The chain couples TRBV24-1 to TRBJ1-1; TCRdb's D gene call, TRBD1, goes unchecked for lack of DNA. Germline values: CDR1 KGHDR, CDR2 SFDVKD. The length of the CDR3 is 13 residues. The CDR3 sequence: CATRGQINTEAFF.

The chain is built from TRBV15 and TRBJ1-5. The CDR3 totals 13 residues. Germline CDR1 reads LNHNV; CDR2 reads YYDKDF (reference sequence). This CDR3 is CATSRAGNQPQHF.

The chain combines TRBV20-1 with TRBJ2-1; TCRdb's assignment of TRBD1 cannot be checked, as there is no DNA. The CDR3 is 14 residues long. Looked up from germline, CDR1 is DFQATT and CDR2 is SNEGSKA (reference sequence). CDR3 loop: CSAKGQSLRNEQFF.

The chain couples TRBV20-1 to TRBJ2-2; checking the TCRdb D call of TRBD2 is not possible without DNA. This CDR3 is built from 15 residues. In germline, CDR1 is DFQATT, CDR2 SNEGSKA (reference sequence). Here the CDR3 reads CSAPTSGSNTGELFF.

The chain is built from TRBV7-9 and TRBJ2-3; TCRdb proposes TRBD1, but this gene call is untestable without DNA. Germline assignment: CDR1 SEHNR and CDR2 FQNEAQ (reference sequence). The length of the CDR3 is 14 residues. The CDR3 protein is CASSSGQGTDTQYF.

The gene calls are TRBV7-2 and TRBJ2-1; TCRdb's D call, TRBD1, is unchecked because there is no DNA. There are 15 residues in the CDR3. Germline loops: CDR1 SGHTA, CDR2 FQGNSA. CDR3 sequence: CASRGLGPTLNEQFF.

The genes are TRBV7-2 and TRBJ2-7; there is no DNA to check the TCRdb D call of TRBD1. Germline values: CDR1 SGHTA, CDR2 FQGNSA. CDR3 length equals 14 residues. CDR3 in amino acids: CASSLVKGSYEQYF.

The V call is TRBV28, the J call TRBJ2-4; TCRdb calls TRBD1, which cannot be checked without DNA. CDR1 and CDR2 from the germline V gene are MDHEN and SYDVKM. The CDR3 has 15 amino acids. The CDR3 protein is CASIDPGTSRNIQYF.

This sequence joins TRBV24-1 and TRBJ2-7; absent DNA, TCRdb's TRBD1 call cannot be checked. This CDR3 is built from 13 residues. Germline V gene sequence: CDR1 KGHDR, CDR2 SFDVKD. The CDR3 reads CATSKGAPYEQYF.

The rearrangement links TRBV6-1 to TRBJ1-6. Per the germline V gene, CDR1 is MNHNS and CDR2 is SASEGT. The CDR3 covers 16 residues. CDR3 sequence reads: CASSTPGSSYNSPLHF.

The chain links TRBV27 to TRBJ2-1; TCRdb calls TRBD2, which cannot be checked without DNA. Germline V gene sequence: CDR1 MNHEY, CDR2 SMNVEV (reference sequence). The CDR3 extends over 11 amino acids. The chain's CDR3 is CASNLANEQFF.

The rearrangement joins TRBV4-3 to TRBJ2-7; the TRBD1 assignment by TCRdb is unverifiable without DNA. The CDR3 has 14 residues. Per germline, CDR1 LGHNA and CDR2 YSLEER. This CDR3 is CASSQAPGGYEQYF.

The chain couples TRBV12-3 or TRBV12-4 to TRBJ2-2; TCRdb outputs TRBD1, but without DNA this stays unchecked. The length of the CDR3 is 15 residues. The CDR3 loop is CASGRGQGLTGELFF.

V usage is TRBV7-4 and J usage is TRBJ2-2; TCRdb proposes TRBD1, but this gene call is untestable without DNA. Germline V CDR1 and CDR2: SGHVT, SQSDAQ. This CDR3 has 18 residues. The CDR3 protein is CASTTTSSKGNNTGELFF.

The chain's CDR3 is CASRQGIGNSPLHF. V gene TRBV19 combines with J gene TRBJ1-6; TCRdb's D call of TRBD1 is untestable without DNA. Germline CDR1 LNHDA, CDR2 SQIVND (reference sequence). CDR3 length equals 14 residues.

The chain is built from TRBV24-1 and TRBJ2-2. The CDR3 loop spans 13 amino acids. Germline-derived CDR1 and CDR2 are KGHDR and SFDVKD. The chain's CDR3 is CATSVGGTGELFF.

The CDR3 protein is CASSSPTGGSRDNNEQFF. The chain links TRBV11-1 to TRBJ2-1; the TCRdb D gene call, TRBD1, has no DNA to confirm it. Germline CDR1 and CDR2: SGHAT and FQDESV (reference sequence). CDR3 length: 18 residues.

The chain is built from TRBV19 and TRBJ2-3; the D call from TCRdb, TRBD2, cannot be confirmed without DNA. Germline V CDR1 and CDR2: LNHDA, SQIVND (reference sequence). The CDR3 is 17 amino acids. The CDR3: CASSASGSGGYGDTQYF.

V usage is TRBV18 and J usage is TRBJ2-1. In germline, CDR1 is KGHSH, CDR2 LQKENI. The CDR3 is 12 amino acids. The CDR3 sequence: CASSPLDNEQFF.

The V and J genes are TRBV7-6 and TRBJ2-7. CDR1 and CDR2 (germline): SGHVS, FNYEAQ. The CDR3 length is 16 residues. The CDR3 here is CASSLAYVGDPTEQYF. The full variable domain, with the rest looked up from reference TRBV7-6 and TRBJ2-7, is GAGVSQSPRYKVTKRGQDVALRCDPISGHVSLYWYRQALGQGPEFLTYFNYEAQQDKSGLPNDRFSAERPEGSISTLTIQRTEQRDSAMYRCASSLAYVGDPTEQYFGPGTRLTVT.

The chain is built from TRBV23-1 and TRBJ2-2; the D gene TCRdb calls, TRBD1, cannot be checked with no DNA. TRBV23-1 is an ORF, and what it does is uncertain. The CDR3 length is 14 residues. The CDR3 sequence is CASQGQGAAGELFF.